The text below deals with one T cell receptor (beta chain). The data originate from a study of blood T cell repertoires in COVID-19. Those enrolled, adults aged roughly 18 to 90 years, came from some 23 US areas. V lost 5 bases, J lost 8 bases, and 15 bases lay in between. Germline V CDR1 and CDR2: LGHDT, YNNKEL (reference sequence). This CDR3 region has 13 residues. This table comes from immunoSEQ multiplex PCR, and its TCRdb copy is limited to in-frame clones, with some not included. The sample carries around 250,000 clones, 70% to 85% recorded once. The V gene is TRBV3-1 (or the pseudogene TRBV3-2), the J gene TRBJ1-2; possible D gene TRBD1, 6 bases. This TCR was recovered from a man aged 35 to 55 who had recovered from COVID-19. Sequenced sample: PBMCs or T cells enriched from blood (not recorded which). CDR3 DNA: TGTGCCAGCAGCAGGGGGACGGACGGAGGCTACACCTTC. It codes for CASSRGTDGGYTF.